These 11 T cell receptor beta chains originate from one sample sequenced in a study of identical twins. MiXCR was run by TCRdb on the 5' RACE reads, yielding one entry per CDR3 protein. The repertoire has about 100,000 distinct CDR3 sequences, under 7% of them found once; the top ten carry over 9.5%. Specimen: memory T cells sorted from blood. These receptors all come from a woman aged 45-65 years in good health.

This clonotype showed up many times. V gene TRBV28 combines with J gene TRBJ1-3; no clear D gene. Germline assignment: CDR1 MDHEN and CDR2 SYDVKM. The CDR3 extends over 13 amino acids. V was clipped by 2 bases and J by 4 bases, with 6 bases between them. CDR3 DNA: TGTGCCAGCAGTTTAGCCTGGGGAAACACCATATATTTT. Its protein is CASSLAWGNTIYF.

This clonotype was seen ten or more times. CDR3 sequence reads: CASSDFAGLSYNEQFF. Written as DNA, the CDR3 is TGTGCCAGCAGTGACTTCGCGGGACTTTCTTACAATGAGCAGTTCTTC. The chain carries TRBV6-4 and TRBJ2-1, with D perhaps TRBD2 (6 bases). The CDR3 consists of 16 residues. Between the trimmed V and J ends, which lost 1 base and 4 bases, there was a span of 14 bases. Germline V gene sequence: CDR1 MRHNA, CDR2 SNTAGT.

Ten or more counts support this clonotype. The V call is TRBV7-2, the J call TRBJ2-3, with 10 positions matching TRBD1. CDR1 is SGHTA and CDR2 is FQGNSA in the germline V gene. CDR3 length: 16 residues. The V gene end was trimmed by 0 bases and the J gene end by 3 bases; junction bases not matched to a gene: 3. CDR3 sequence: CASSLAGQGRTDTQYF. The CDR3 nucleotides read TGTGCCAGCAGCTTAGCGGGACAGGGGCGAACAGATACGCAGTATTTT.

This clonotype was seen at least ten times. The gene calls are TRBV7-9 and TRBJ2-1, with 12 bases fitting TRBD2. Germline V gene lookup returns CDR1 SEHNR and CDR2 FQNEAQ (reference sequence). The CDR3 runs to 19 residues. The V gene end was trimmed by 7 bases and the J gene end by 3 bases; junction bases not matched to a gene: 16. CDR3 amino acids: CASTWGTTSGRPDYNEQFF. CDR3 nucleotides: TGTGCCAGCACCTGGGGGACTACTAGCGGGAGGCCTGACTACAATGAGCAGTTCTTC.

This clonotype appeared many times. DNA of the CDR3: TGTGCCAGCAGCCAAGTAGGCTTCGATGGCTACACCTTC. Translated, it gives CASSQVGFDGYTF. The chain couples TRBV3-1 to TRBJ1-2; no definite D call. This CDR3 region has 13 residues. V was shortened by 1 base and J by 6 bases, with 9 bases between the two germline ends. Per germline, CDR1 LGHDT and CDR2 YNNKEL (reference sequence). The full variable domain, in which reference TRBV3-1 and TRBJ1-2 provide the parts outside the CDR3, is DTAVSQTPKYLVTQMGNDKSIKCEQNLGHDTMYWYKQDSKKFLKIMFSYNNKELIINETVPNRFSPKSPDKAHLNLHINSLELGDSAVYFCASSQVGFDGYTFGSGTRLTVV.

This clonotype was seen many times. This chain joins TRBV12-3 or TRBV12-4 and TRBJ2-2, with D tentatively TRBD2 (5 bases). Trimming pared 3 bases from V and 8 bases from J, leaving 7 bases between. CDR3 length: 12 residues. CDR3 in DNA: TGTGCCAGCAGTTTTGGAGGTGGGGAGCTGTTTTTT. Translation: CASSFGGGELFF.

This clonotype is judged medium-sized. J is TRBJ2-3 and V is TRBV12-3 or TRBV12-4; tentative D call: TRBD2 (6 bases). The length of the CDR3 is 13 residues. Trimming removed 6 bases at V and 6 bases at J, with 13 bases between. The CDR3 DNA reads TGTGCCAGCAGACCCGGGACTTCCGATACGCAGTATTTT. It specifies CASRPGTSDTQYF.

CDR3 in DNA: TGTGCCACCAGTGATCCTAGCGGGAGGGCCGTTAATGAGCAGTTCTTC. Protein sequence: CATSDPSGRAVNEQFF. This sequence joins TRBV24-1 and TRBJ2-1; 12 bases fit TRBD2. Germline CDR1 and CDR2: KGHDR and SFDVKD. This CDR3 is built from 16 residues. V gave up 3 bases and J gave up 7 bases; unmatched junction bases: 6.

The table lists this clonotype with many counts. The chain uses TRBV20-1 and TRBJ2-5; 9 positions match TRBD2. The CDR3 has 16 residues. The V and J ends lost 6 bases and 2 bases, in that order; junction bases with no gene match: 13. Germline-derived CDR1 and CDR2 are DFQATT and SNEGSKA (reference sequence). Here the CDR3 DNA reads TGCAGTGCCCTCCCCCGACTAGCGGTTATACAAGAGACCCAGTACTTC. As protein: CSALPRLAVIQETQYF.

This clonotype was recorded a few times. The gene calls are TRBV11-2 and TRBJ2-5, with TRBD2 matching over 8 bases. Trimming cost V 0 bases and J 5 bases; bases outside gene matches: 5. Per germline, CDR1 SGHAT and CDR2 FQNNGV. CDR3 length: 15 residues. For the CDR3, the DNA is TGTGCCAGCAGCTTAGACGGGAGGGCCGGGGAGACCCAGTACTTC. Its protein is CASSLDGRAGETQYF.

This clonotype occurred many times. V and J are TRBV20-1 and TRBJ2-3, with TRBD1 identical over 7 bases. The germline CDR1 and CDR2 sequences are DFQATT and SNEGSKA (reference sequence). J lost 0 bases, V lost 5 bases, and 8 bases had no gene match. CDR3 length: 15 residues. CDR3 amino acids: CSAQHFRGSTDTQYF. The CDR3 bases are TGCAGTGCTCAACACTTCAGGGGGAGCACAGATACGCAGTATTTT.